Below, one T cell receptor (beta chain) is given with its context. This sample is part of a study of glioma-infiltrating T cells after dendritic cell vaccination. Germline loops: CDR1 MNHNS, CDR2 SASEGT. The CDR3 spans 13 residues. Trimming removed 6 bases at V and 1 base at J, with 9 bases between. The repertoire was sequenced with immunoSEQ multiplex PCR; TCRdb's copy has only in-frame clones and lacks some. The table lists tens of thousands of clones, around 87% of them singletons. Time point noted: after dendritic cell vaccination, including at tumor progression/relapse. This TCR derives from a human donor with glioblastoma. The sample was blood, taken after dendritic cell vaccination. The rearrangement links TRBV6-1 to TRBJ1-1, with unresolved D. In DNA, the CDR3 is TGTGCCAGCAGGTCAACAGCGAACACTGAAGCTTTCTTT. Its translation is CASRSTANTEAFF.